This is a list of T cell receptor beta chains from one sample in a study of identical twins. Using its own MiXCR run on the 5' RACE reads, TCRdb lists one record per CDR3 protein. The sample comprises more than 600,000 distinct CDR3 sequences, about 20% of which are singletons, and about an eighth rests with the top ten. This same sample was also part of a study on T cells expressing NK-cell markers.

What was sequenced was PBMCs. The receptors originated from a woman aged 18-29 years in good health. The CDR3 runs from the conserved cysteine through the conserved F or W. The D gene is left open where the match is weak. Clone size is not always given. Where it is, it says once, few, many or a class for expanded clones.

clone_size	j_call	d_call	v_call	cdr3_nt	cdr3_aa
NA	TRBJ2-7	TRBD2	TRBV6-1	TGTGCCAGCACCTCAAGGGGTCTAGCGGGAGACGAGCAGTACTTC	CASTSRGLAGDEQYF
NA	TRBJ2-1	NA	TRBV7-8	TGTGCCACCGGGGGGCTAGCGAGAACCAATGAGCAGTTCTTC	CATGGLARTNEQFF
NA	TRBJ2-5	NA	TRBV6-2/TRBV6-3	TGTGCCAGCAGATCGGCCAGCCAAGAGACCCAGTACTTC	CASRSASQETQYF
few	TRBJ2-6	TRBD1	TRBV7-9	TGTGCCAGCAGCTATGGGACAGTCTCTGGGGCCAACGTCCTGACTTTC	CASSYGTVSGANVLTF
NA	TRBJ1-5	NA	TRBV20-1	TGCAGTGCACACCCCGGGACAAGTTTTAGTCAGCCCCAGCATTTT	CSAHPGTSFSQPQHF
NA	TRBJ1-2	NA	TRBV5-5	TGTGCCAGCAGCTTGAGGGGACAAGTGGTTTGGAACTATGGCTACACCTTC	CASSLRGQVVWNYGYTF
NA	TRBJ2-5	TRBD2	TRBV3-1	TGTGCCAGCAGCCCTTCCCTAGCGGGAGAGACCCAGTACTTC	CASSPSLAGETQYF
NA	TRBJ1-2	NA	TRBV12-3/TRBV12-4	TGTGCCAGCAGTACCCCCGGGACTAGTTATCACACCTTC	CASSTPGTSYHTF
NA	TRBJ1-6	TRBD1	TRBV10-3	TGTGCCATCGGTAGACAGGGGGATCTTATCCTCCACTTT	CAIGRQGDLILHF
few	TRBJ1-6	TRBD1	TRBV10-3	TGTGCCATCAGTGCTGGGACAGTAAATTCACCCCTCCACTTT	CAISAGTVNSPLHF
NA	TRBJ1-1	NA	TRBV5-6	TGTGCCAGCAGCTTCGGCTACACAAAGGCTGAAGCTTTCTTT	CASSFGYTKAEAFF